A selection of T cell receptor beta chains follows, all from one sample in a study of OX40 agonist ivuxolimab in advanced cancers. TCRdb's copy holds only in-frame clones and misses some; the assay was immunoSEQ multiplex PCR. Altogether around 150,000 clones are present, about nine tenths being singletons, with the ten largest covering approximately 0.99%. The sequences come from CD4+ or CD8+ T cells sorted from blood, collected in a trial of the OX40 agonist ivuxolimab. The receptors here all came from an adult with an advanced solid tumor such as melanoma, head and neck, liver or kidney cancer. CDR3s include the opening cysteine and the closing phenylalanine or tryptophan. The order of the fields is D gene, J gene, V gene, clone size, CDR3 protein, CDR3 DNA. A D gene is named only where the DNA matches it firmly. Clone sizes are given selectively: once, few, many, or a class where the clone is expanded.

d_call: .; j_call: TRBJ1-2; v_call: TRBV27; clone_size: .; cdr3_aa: CASRKRTVETNYGYTF; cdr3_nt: TGTGCCAGCAGAAAAAGGACAGTTGAGACTAACTATGGCTACACCTTC
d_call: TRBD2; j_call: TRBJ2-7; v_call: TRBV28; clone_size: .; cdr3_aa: CASSPRLAGVRGEQYF; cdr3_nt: TGTGCCAGCAGTCCCCGACTAGCGGGAGTTAGGGGCGAGCAGTACTTC
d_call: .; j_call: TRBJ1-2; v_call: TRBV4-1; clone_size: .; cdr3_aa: CASSPAQGTNYGYTF; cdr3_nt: TGCGCCAGCAGCCCCGCTCAGGGGACTAACTATGGCTACACCTTC
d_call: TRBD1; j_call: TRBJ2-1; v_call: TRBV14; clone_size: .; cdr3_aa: CASSTTGTVPNEQFF; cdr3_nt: TGTGCCAGCAGTACTACCGGGACAGTCCCAAATGAGCAGTTCTTC
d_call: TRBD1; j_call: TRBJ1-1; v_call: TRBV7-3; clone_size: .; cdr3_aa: CASSLYGTGGVDTEAFF; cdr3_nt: TGTGCCAGCAGCTTATACGGGACAGGGGGCGTAGACACTGAAGCTTTCTTT
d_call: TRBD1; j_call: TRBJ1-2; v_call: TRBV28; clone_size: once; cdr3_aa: CASSLGTATLYGYTF; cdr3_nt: TGTGCCAGCAGTTTAGGGACAGCAACACTCTATGGCTACACCTTC
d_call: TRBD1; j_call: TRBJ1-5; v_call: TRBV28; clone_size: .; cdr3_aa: CASRGGTGGQPQHF; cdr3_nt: TGTGCCAGCAGGGGAGGGACAGGCGGTCAGCCCCAGCATTTT
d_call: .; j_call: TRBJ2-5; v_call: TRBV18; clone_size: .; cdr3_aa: CASSQTSQETQYF; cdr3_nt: TGTGCCAGCTCACAGACCTCCCAAGAGACCCAGTACTTC
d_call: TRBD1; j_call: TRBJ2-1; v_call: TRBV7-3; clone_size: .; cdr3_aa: CASSRQGSLNEQFF; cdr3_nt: TGTGCCAGCAGCCGACAGGGATCCCTCAATGAGCAGTTCTTC
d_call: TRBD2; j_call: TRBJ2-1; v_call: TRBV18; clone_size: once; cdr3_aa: CASSPSGRALITEQFF; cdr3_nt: TGTGCCAGCTCACCAAGCGGGAGGGCCCTTATCACTGAGCAGTTCTTC
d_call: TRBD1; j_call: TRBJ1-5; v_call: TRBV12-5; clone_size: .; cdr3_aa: CASVSQSGTGNQPQHF; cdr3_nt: TGTGCTAGTGTCTCACAATCCGGGACAGGAAATCAGCCCCAGCATTTT
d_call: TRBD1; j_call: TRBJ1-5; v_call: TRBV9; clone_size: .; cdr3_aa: CASSEGDRIDQPQHF; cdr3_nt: TGTGCCAGCAGCGAGGGGGACAGGATCGATCAGCCCCAGCATTTT
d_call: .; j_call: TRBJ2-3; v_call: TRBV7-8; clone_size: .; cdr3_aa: CASSLAIQAGYPDTQYF; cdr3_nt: TGTGCCAGCAGCTTAGCGATCCAGGCTGGTTATCCAGATACGCAGTATTTT
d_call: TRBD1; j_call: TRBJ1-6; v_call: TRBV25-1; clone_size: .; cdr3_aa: CASSEQGAQNSPLHF; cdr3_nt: TGTGCCAGCAGTGAACAGGGGGCTCAGAATTCACCCCTCCACTTT
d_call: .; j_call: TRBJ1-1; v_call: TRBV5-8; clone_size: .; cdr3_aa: CASSLYPVNTEAFF; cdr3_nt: TGTGCCAGCAGCTTGTATCCGGTAAACACTGAAGCTTTCTTT
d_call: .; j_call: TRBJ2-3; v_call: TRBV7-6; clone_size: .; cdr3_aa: CASSLASADTQYF; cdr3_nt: TGTGCCAGCAGCTTAGCTAGTGCAGATACGCAGTATTTT
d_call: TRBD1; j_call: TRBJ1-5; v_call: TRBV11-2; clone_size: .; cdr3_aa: CASSLGADRAYQPQHF; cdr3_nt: TGTGCCAGCAGCTTAGGGGCCGACAGGGCTTATCAGCCCCAGCATTTT
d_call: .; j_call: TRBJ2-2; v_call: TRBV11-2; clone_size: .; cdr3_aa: CASSLNTGFPGELFF; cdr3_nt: TGTGCCAGCAGCCTAAATACAGGGTTCCCCGGGGAGCTGTTTTTT
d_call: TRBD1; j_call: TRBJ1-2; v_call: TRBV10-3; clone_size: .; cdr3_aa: CAISESYGTGDLNYGYTF; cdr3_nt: TGTGCCATCAGTGAGTCGTACGGGACAGGGGACCTTAACTATGGCTACACCTTC
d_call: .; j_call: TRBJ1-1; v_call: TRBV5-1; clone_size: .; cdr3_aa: CASKSTLGGTEAFF; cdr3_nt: TGCGCCAGCAAGTCCACTCTGGGTGGCACTGAAGCTTTCTTT
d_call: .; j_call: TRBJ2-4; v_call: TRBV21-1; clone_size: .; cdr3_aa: CASSKVLSGQGTGKNIQYF; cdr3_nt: TGTGCCAGCAGCAAAGTCCTCTCGGGCCAGGGAACGGGCAAAAACATTCAGTACTTC
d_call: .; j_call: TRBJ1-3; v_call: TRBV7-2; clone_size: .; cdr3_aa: CASSLKSTIYF; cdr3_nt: TGTGCCAGCAGCTTAAAGAGCACCATATATTTT
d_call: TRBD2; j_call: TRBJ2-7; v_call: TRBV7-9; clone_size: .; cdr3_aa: CASSGDRDYRYEQYF; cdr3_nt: TGTGCCAGCAGCGGAGACCGGGACTACCGCTACGAGCAGTACTTC
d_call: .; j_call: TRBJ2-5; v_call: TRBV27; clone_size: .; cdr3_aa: CASSFSAYQETQYF; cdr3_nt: TGTGCCAGCAGTTTCTCGGCGTACCAAGAGACCCAGTACTTC
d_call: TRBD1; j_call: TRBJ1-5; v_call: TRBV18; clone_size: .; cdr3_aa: CASSTDRGATKQPQHF; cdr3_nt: TGTGCCAGCTCCACGGACAGGGGAGCTACAAAGCAGCCCCAGCATTTT
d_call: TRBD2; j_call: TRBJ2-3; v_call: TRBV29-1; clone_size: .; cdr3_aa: CSVRTSGSSGDTQYF; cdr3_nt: TGCAGCGTCCGGACTAGCGGGAGTAGTGGAGATACGCAGTATTTT
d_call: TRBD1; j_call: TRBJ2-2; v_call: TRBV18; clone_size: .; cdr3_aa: CASSPPAGGASGELFF; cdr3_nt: TGTGCCAGCTCACCACCGGCAGGGGGCGCATCCGGGGAGCTGTTTTTT
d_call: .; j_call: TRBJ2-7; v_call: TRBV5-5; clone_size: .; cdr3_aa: CASSPRESSYEQYF; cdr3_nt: TGTGCCAGCAGCCCCAGGGAGTCCTCCTACGAGCAGTACTTC
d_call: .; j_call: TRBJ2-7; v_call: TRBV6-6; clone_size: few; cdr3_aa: CASSYTISEQYF; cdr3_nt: TGTGCCAGCAGTTACACAATCTCCGAGCAGTACTTC
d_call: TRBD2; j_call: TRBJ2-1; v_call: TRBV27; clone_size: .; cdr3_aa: CASSLIPSGRVGEQFF; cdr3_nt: TGTGCCAGCAGTTTAATTCCTAGCGGGAGGGTAGGTGAGCAGTTCTTC
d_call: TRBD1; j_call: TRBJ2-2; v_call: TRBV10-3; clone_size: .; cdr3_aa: CAISDSRVVVPTGAAGELFF; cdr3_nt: TGTGCCATCAGTGATTCACGAGTTGTTGTTCCGACAGGGGCAGCCGGGGAGCTGTTTTTT
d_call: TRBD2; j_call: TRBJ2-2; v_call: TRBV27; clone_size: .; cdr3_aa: CASSQQWLAANTGELFF; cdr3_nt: TGTGCCAGCAGTCAACAGTGGCTAGCGGCGAACACCGGGGAGCTGTTTTTT
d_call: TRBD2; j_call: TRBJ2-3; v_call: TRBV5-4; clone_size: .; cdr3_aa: CASSFRAGVGTDTQYF; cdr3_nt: TGTGCCAGCAGCTTTAGAGCGGGAGTGGGCACAGATACGCAGTATTTT
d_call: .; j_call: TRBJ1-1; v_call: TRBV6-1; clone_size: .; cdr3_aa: CASSELAGATEAFF; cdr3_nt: TGTGCCAGCAGTGAACTGGCAGGCGCCACTGAAGCTTTCTTT
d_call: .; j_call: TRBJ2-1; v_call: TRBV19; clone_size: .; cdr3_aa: CASSIGEGVAKSGEQFF; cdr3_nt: TGTGCCAGTAGTATAGGGGAGGGGGTAGCAAAATCAGGCGAGCAGTTCTTC
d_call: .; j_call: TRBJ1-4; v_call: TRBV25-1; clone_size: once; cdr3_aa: CASTGDRDNNEKLFF; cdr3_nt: TGTGCCAGCACAGGAGACCGGGACAATAATGAAAAACTGTTTTTT
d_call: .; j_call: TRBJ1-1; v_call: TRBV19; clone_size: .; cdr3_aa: CASSMTLNTEAFF; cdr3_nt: TGTGCCAGTAGTATGACCCTGAACACTGAAGCTTTCTTT
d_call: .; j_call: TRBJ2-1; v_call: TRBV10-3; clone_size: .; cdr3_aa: CAISRGNEQFF; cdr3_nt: TGTGCCATCAGTCGAGGTAATGAGCAGTTCTTC
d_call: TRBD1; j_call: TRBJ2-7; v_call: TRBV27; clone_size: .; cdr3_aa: CASSSLPGGDSYEQYF; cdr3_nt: TGTGCCAGCAGTTCCCTCCCAGGGGGCGACTCCTACGAGCAGTACTTC
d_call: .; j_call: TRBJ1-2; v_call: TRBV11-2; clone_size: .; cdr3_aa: CASSPRREGLNYGYTF; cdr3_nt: TGTGCCAGCAGCCCAAGGAGGGAGGGCCTCAACTATGGCTACACCTTC
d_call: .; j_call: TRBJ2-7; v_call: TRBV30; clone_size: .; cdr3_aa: CAWSRGTQTYEQYF; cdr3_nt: TGTGCCTGGAGTCGGGGGACACAGACCTACGAGCAGTACTTC
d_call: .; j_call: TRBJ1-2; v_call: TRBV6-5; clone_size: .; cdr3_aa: CASSYAGSYGYTF; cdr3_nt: TGTGCCAGCAGTTACGCGGGGTCGTATGGCTACACCTTC
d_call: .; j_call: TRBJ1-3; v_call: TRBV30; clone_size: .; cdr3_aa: CAWSPGWGNTIYF; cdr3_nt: TGTGCCTGGAGTCCCGGTTGGGGAAACACCATATATTTT
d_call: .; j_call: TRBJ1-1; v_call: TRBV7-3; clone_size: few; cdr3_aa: CASSVSHGRETFF; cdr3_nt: TGTGCCAGCAGCGTATCCCATGGACGGGAAACTTTCTTT
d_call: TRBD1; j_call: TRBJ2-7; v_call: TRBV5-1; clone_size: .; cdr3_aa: CASSWGQGAPGEQYF; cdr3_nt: TGCGCCAGCAGCTGGGGACAGGGGGCGCCAGGCGAGCAGTACTTC
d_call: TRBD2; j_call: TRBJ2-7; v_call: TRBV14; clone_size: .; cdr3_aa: CASRPASGSNEQYF; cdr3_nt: TGTGCCAGCAGACCGGCTAGCGGGAGCAACGAGCAGTACTTC
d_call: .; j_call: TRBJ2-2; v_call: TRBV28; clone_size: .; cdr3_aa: CASSLAAGELFF; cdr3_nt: TGTGCCAGCAGTTTAGCCGCCGGGGAGCTGTTTTTT
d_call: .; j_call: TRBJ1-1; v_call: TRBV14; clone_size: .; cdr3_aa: CASSLKGKNTEAFF; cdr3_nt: TGTGCCAGCAGCCTCAAGGGGAAGAACACTGAAGCTTTCTTT
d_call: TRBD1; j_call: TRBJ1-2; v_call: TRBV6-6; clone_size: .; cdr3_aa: CASSMTGDDGYTF; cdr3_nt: TGTGCCAGCAGTATGACAGGGGATGATGGCTACACCTTC
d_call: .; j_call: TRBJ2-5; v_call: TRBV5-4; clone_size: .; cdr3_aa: CASSTTGQETQYF; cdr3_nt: TGTGCCAGCAGTACAACAGGGCAAGAGACCCAGTACTTC
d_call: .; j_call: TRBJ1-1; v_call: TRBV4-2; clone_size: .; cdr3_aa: CASSQDGRGGEAFF; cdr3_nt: TGTGCCAGCAGCCAAGACGGACGTGGAGGTGAAGCTTTCTTT
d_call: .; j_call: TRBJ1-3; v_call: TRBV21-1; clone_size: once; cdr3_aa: CASSKRNSGNTIYF; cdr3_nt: TGTGCCAGCAGCAAGCGAAACTCTGGAAACACCATATATTTT
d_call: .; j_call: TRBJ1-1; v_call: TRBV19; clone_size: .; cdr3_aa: CASSMGRTEAFF; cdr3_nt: TGTGCCAGTAGTATGGGACGCACTGAAGCTTTCTTT